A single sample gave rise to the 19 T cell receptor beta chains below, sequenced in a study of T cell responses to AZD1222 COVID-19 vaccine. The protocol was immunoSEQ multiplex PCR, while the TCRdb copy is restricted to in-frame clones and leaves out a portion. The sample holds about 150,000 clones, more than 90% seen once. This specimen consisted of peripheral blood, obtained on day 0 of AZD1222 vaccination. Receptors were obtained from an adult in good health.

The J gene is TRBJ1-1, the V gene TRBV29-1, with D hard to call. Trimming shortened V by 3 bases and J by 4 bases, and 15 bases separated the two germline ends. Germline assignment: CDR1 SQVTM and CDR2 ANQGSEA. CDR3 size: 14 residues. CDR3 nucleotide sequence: TGCAGCGTTGAGTTTGTGACGGGAGGCACTGAAGCTTTCTTT. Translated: CSVEFVTGGTEAFF.

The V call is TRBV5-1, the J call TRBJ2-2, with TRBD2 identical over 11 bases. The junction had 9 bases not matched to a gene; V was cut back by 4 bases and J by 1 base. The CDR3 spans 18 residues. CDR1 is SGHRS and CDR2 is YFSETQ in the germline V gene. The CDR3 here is CASSRSTSGGENTGELFF. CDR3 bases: TGCGCCAGCAGCCGTTCCACTAGCGGGGGAGAGAACACCGGGGAGCTGTTTTTT.

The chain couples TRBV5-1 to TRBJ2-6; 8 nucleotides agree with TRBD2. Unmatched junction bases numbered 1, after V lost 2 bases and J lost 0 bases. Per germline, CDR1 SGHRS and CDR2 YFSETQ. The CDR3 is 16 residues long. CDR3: CASSFTSGSGANVLTF. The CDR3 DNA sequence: TGCGCCAGCAGCTTTACTAGCGGCTCTGGGGCCAACGTCCTGACTTTC.

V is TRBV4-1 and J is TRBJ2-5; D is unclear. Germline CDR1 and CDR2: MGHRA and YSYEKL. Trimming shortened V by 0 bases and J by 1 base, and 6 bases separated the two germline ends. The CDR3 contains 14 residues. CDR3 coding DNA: TGCGCCAGCAGCCAAGAAGGAGCCCAAGAGACCCAGTACTTC. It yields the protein CASSQEGAQETQYF.

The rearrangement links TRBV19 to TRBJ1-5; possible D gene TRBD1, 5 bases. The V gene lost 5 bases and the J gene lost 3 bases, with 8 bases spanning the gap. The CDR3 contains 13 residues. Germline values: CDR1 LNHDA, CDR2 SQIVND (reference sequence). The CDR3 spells CASSQGYNQPQHF. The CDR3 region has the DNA TGTGCCAGTAGTCAGGGTTACAATCAGCCCCAGCATTTT. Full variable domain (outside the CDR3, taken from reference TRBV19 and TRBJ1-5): DGGITQSPKYLFRKEGQNVTLSCEQNLNHDAMYWYRQDPGQGLRLIYYSQIVNDFQKGDIAEGYSVSREKKESFPLTVTSAQKNPTAFYLCASSQGYNQPQHFGDGTRLSIL.

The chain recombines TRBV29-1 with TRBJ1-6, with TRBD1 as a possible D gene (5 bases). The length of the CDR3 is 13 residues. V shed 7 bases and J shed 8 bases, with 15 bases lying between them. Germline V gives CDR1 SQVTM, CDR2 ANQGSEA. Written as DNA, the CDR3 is TGCAGCGCCGGCGGGACGCGGGATTCACCCCTCCACTTT. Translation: CSAGGTRDSPLHF. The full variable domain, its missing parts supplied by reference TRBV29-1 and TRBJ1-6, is SAVISQKPSRDICQRGTSLTIQCQVDSQVTMMFWYRQQPGQSLTLIATANQGSEATYESGFVIDKFPISRPNLTFSTLTVSNMSPEDSSIYLCSAGGTRDSPLHFGNGTRLTVT.

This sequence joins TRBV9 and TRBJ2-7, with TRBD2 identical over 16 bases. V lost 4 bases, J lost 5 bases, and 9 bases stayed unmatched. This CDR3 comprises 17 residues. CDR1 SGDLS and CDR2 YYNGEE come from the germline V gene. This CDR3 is CASSPGTSGGAGDEQYF. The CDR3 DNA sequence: TGTGCCAGCAGCCCCGGGACTAGCGGGGGGGCCGGCGACGAGCAGTACTTC. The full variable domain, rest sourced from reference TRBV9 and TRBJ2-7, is DSGVTQTPKHLITATGQRVTLRCSPRSGDLSVYWYQQSLDQGLQFLIQYYNGEERAKGNILERFSAQQFPDLHSELNLSSLELGDSALYFCASSPGTSGGAGDEQYFGPGTRLTVT.

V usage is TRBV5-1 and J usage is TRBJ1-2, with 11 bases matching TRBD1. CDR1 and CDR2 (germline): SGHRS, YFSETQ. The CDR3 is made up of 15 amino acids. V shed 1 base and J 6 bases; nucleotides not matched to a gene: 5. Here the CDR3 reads CASSLRTGGEDGYTF. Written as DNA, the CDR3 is TGCGCCAGCAGCTTGAGGACAGGGGGCGAGGATGGCTACACCTTC.

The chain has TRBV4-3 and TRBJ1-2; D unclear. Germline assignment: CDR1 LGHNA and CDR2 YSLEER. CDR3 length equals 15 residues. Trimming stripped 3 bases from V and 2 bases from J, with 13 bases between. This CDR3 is CASSQTGRRNYGYTF. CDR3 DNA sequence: TGCGCCAGCAGCCAGACGGGGAGGAGGAACTATGGCTACACCTTC.

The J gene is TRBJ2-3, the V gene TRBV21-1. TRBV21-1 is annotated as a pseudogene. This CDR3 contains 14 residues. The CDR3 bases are TGTGCCAGCAGCAAGGGGGGCAGCACAGATACGCAGTATTTT. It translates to CASSKGGSTDTQYF.

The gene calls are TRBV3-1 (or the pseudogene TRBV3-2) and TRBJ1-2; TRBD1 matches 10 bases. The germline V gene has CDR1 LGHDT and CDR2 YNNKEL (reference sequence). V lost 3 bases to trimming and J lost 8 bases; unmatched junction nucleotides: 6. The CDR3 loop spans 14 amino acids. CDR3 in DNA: TGTGCCAGCAGCCAGAAGACAGGGGGCAAAGGCTACACCTTC. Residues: CASSQKTGGKGYTF.

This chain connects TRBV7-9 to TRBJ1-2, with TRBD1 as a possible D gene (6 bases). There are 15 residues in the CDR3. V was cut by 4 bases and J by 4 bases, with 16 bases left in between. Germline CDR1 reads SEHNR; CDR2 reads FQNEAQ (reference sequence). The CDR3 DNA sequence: TGTGCCAGCAGCTCAGGGGCGGGTTCAGGCTATGGCTACACCTTC. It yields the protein CASSSGAGSGYGYTF.

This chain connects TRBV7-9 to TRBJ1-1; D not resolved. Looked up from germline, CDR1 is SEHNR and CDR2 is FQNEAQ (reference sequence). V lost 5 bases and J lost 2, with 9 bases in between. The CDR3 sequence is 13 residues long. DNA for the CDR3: TGTGCCAGCAGCCATTCACCCAACACTGAAGCTTTCTTT. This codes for CASSHSPNTEAFF. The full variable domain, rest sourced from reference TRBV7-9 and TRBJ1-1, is DTGVSQNPRHKITKRGQNVTFRCDPISEHNRLYWYRQTLGQGPEFLTYFQNEAQLEKSRLLSDRFSAERPKGSFSTLEIQRTEQGDSAMYLCASSHSPNTEAFFGQGTRLTVV.

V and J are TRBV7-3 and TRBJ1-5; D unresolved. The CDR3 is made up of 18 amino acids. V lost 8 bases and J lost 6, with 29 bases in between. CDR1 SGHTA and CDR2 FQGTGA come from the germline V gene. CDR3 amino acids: CASLLIWQPMVIGQPQHF. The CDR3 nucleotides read TGTGCCAGCCTCCTCATTTGGCAGCCAATGGTGATTGGTCAGCCCCAGCATTTT.

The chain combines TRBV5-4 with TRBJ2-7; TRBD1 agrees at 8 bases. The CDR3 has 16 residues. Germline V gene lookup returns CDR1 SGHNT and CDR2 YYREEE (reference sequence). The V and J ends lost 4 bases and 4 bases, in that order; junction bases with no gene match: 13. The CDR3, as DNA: TGTGCCAGCAGCCGGGACCGGACAGGGCTCTCTTACGAGCAGTACTTC. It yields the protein CASSRDRTGLSYEQYF. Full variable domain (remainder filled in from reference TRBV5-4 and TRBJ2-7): ETGVTQSPTHLIKTRGQQVTLRCSSQSGHNTVSWYQQALGQGPQFIFQYYREEENGRGNFPPRFSGLQFPNYSSELNVNALELDDSALYLCASSRDRTGLSYEQYFGPGTRLTVT.

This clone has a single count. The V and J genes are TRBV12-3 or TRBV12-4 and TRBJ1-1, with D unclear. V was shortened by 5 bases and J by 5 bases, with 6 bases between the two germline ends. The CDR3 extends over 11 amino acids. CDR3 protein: CASSRVTEAFF. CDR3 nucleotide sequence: TGTGCCAGCAGTCGGGTGACTGAAGCTTTCTTT.

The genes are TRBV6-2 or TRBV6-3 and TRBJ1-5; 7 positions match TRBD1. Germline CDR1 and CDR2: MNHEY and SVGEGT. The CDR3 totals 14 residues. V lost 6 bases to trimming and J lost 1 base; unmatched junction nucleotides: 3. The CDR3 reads CASSTGVSNQPQHF. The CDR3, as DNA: TGTGCCAGCAGCACAGGGGTCAGCAATCAGCCCCAGCATTTT.

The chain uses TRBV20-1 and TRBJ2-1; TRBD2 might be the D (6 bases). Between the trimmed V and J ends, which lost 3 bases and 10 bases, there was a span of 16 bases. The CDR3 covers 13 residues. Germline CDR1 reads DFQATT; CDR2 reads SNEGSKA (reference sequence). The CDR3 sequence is CSASGTGSWEQFF. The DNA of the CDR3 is TGCAGTGCTAGTGGGACTGGGTCGTGGGAGCAGTTCTTC.

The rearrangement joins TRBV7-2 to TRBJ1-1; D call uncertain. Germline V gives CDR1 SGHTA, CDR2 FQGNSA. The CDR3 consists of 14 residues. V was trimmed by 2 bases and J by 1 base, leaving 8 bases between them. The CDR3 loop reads CASSLIRENTEAFF. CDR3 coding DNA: TGTGCCAGCAGCTTAATCAGAGAGAACACTGAAGCTTTCTTT.